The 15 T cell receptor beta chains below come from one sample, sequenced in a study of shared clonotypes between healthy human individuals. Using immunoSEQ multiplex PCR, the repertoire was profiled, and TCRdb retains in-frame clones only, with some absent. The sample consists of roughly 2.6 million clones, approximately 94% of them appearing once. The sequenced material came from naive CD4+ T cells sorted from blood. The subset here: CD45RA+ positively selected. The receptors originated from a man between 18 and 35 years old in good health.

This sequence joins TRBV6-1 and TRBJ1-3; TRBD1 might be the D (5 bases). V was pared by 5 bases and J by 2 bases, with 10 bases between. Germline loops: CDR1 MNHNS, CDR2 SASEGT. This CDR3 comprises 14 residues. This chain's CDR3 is CASSSGGTGNTIYF. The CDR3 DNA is TGTGCCAGCAGTTCCGGGGGGACTGGAAACACCATATATTTT.

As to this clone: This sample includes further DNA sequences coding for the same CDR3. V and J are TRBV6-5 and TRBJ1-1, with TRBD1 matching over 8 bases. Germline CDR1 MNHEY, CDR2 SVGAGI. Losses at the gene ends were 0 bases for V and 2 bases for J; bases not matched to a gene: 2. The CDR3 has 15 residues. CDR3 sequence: CASSYSAGGNTEAFF. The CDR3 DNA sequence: TGTGCCAGCAGTTACTCTGCAGGGGGCAACACTGAAGCTTTCTTT.

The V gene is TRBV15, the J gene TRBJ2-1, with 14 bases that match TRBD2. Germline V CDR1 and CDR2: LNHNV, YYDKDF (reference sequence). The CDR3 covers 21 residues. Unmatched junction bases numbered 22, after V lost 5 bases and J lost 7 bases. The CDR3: CATSHGLGTSGSIAGQNEQFF. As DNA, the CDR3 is TGTGCCACCAGCCACGGCCTCGGGACTAGCGGGAGCATTGCTGGTCAGAATGAGCAGTTCTTC.

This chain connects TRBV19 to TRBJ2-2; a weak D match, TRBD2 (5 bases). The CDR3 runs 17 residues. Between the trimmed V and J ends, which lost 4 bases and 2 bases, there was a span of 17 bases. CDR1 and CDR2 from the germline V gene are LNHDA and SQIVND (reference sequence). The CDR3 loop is CASSRNTGRENTGELFF. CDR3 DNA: TGTGCCAGTAGTAGGAATACCGGACGGGAAAACACCGGGGAGCTGTTTTTT.

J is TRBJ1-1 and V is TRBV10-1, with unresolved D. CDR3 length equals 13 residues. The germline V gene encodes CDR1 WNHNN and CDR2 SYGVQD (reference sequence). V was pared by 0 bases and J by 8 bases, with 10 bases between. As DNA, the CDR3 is TGCGCCAGCAGTGAGTCTGGACGAAACGAAGCTTTCTTT. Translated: CASSESGRNEAFF.

CDR3 amino acids: CASSPGTGEMTNEQFF. The DNA of the CDR3 is TGTGCCAGCAGCCCAGGGACAGGGGAGATGACCAATGAGCAGTTCTTC. The J gene is TRBJ2-1, the V gene TRBV27, with TRBD1 matching over 10 bases. There are 16 residues in the CDR3. In germline, CDR1 is MNHEY, CDR2 SMNVEV (reference sequence). V was clipped by 6 bases and J by 6 bases; unmatched bases: 11.

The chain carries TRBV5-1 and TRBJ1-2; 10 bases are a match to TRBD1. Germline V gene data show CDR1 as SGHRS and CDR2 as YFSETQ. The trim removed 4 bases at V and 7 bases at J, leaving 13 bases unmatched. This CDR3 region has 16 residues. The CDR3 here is CASSGRIGTGETGYTF. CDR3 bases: TGCGCCAGCAGCGGGAGGATCGGGACAGGGGAAACTGGCTACACCTTC.

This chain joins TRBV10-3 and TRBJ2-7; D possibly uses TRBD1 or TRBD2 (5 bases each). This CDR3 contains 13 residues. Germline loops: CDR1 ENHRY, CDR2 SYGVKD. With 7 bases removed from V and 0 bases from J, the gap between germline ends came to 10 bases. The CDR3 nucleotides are TGTGCCATCACGGCAGGGAGCTCCTACGAGCAGTACTTC. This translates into CAITAGSSYEQYF.

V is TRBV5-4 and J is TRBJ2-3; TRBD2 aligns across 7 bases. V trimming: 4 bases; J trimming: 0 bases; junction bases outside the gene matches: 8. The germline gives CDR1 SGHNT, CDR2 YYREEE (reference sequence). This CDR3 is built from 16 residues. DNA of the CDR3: TGTGCCAGCAGCCGCGGGACTAACCCTAGCACAGATACGCAGTATTTT. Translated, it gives CASSRGTNPSTDTQYF.

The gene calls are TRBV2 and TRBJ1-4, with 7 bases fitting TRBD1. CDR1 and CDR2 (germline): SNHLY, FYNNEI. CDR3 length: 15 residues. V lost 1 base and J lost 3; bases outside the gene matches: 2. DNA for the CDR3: TGTGCCAGCAGTGAAGGGCAGGGGGCTAATGAAAAACTGTTTTTT. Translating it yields CASSEGQGANEKLFF.

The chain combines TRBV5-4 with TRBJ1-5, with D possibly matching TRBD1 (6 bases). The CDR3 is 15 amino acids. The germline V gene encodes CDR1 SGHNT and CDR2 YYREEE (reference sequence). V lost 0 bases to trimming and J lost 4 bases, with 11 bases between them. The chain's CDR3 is CASSLEPGTNQPQHF. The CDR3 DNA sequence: TGTGCCAGCAGCTTGGAGCCAGGGACAAATCAGCCCCAGCATTTT.

CDR3 protein: CASSFAANEQFF. For the CDR3, the DNA is TGCGCCAGCAGCTTTGCTGCAAATGAGCAGTTCTTC. The rearrangement links TRBV5-1 to TRBJ2-1, with D unclear. Per germline, CDR1 SGHRS and CDR2 YFSETQ. The germline V and J ends were trimmed by 2 bases and 7 bases, with 7 bases remaining between them. The CDR3 extends over 12 amino acids.

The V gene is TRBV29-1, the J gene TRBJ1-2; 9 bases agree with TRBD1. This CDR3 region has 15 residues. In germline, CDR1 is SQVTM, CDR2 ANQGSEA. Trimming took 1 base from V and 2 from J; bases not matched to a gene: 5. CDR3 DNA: TGCAGCGTTGAAGGTACAGGGGGCACAAACTATGGCTACACCTTC. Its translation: CSVEGTGGTNYGYTF.

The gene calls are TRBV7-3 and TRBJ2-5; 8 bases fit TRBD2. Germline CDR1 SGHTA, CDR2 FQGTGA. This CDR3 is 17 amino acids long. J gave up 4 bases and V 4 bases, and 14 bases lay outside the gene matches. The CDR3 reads CASSSTVGGGTRETQYF. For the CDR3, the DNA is TGTGCCAGCAGCTCCACCGTTGGCGGGGGGACCAGAGAGACCCAGTACTTC.

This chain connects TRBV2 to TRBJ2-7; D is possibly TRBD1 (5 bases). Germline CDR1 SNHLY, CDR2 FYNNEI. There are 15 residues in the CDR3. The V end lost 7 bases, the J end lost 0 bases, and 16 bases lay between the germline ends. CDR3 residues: CASMGRGYYSYEQYF. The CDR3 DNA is TGTGCCAGCATGGGAAGGGGATACTACTCCTACGAGCAGTACTTC.